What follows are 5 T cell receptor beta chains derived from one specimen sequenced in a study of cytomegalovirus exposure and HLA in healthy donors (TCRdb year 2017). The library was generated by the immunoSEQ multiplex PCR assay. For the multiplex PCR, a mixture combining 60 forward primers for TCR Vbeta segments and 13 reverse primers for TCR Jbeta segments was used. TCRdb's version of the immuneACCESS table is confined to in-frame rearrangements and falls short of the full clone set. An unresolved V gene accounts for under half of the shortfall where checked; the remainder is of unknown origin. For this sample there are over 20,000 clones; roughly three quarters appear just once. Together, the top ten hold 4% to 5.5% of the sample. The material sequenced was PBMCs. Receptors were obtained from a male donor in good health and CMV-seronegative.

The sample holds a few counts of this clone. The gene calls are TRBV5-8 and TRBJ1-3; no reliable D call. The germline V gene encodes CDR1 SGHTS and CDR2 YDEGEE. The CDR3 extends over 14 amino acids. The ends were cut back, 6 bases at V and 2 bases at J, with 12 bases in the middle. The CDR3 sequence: CASTTIIPGNTIYF. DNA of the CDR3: TGTGCCAGCACCACTATTATCCCTGGAAACACCATATATTTT.

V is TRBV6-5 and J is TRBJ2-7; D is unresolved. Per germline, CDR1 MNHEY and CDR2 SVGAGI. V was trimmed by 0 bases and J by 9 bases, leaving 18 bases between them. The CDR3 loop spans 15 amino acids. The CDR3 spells CASSYSVTHGGGQYF. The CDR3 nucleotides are TGTGCCAGCAGTTACTCGGTAACACATGGCGGCGGGCAGTACTTC.

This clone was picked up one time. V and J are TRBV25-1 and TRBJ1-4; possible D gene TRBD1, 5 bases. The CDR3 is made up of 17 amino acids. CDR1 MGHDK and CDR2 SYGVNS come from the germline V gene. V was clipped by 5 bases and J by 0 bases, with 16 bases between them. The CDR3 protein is CASSSADSSPTNEKLFF. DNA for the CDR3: TGTGCCAGCAGTTCGGCTGACAGCAGCCCAACTAATGAAAAACTGTTTTTT.

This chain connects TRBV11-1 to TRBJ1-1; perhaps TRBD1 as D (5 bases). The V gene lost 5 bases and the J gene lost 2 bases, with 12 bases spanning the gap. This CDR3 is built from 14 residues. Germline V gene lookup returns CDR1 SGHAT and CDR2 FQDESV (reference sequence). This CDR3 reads CASSIDSRNTEAFF. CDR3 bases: TGTGCCAGCAGCATAGACAGTAGAAACACTGAAGCTTTCTTT.

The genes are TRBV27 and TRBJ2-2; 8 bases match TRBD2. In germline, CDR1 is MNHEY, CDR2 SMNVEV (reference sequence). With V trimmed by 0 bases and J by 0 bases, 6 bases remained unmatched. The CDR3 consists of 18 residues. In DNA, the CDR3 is TGTGCCAGCAGTTTATCGGCCAGCGGGAGTTCGAACACCGGGGAGCTGTTTTTT. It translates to CASSLSASGSSNTGELFF.